This T cell receptor beta chain was identified during a study of identical twins. This CDR3 has 14 amino acids. CDR1 and CDR2 from the germline V gene are SGHRS and YFSETQ. V lost 2 bases to trimming and J lost 4 bases, with 9 bases between them. Study observations and caveats: Cross-sectional statistics underpinned the conclusions; the same donors were not followed.

Template switching created a universal primer site, and the cDNA included unique molecular identifiers. TCRdb re-analysed the 5' RACE reads in MiXCR, keeping a single row per CDR3 protein. The sample gives 650,000 to 800,000 distinct CDR3 sequences, less than 10% of which show up once; around 0.98% is in the top ten. This clonotype has only a few counts. Its matching antigen is unknown. These same data were also listed under a study on yellow fever vaccine responses in identical twins.

The sequence derives from a woman aged 18-29 years in good health. The sample was PBMCs. The chain employs TRBV5-1 and TRBJ2-2; the D is unclear. CDR3 loop: CASSFSQGTGELFF. The CDR3 DNA reads TGCGCCAGCAGCTTTTCCCAAGGCACCGGGGAGCTGTTTTTT.